Here is one T cell receptor beta chain with its context. This record comes from a study of blood T cell repertoires in COVID-19. Study context: From the United States, Italy and Spain came samples of acute and convalescent COVID-19. T cells, B-cell-depleted T cells, or PBMCs provided the cDNA or gDNA that served as material.

In the source study's methods: Scientists estimated how many nucleated cells there were by amplifying reference gene primers. Assay used: immunoSEQ multiplex PCR; TCRdb lists only in-frame clones, some missing. The V and J calls and the clone size are those of that table, but D and trimming were determined from the DNA. The profile covers about 360,000 clones, with over 65% appearing a single time and 1.1% taken by the ten largest. The ends were cut back, 5 bases at V and 5 bases at J, with 9 bases in the middle. The CDR3 length is 11 residues. CDR1 is GTSNPN and CDR2 is SVGIG in the germline V gene (reference sequence).

The J gene is TRBJ1-2, the V gene TRBV30; tentatively, D is TRBD1 (5 bases). The clonotype was recovered from a human donor with acute or convalescent COVID-19. The donor label of this sample is uncertain. The sequenced sample consisted of peripheral blood. The chain's CDR3 is CAWQGGYGYTF. The CDR3 coding sequence is TGTGCCTGGCAGGGTGGTTATGGCTACACCTTC.